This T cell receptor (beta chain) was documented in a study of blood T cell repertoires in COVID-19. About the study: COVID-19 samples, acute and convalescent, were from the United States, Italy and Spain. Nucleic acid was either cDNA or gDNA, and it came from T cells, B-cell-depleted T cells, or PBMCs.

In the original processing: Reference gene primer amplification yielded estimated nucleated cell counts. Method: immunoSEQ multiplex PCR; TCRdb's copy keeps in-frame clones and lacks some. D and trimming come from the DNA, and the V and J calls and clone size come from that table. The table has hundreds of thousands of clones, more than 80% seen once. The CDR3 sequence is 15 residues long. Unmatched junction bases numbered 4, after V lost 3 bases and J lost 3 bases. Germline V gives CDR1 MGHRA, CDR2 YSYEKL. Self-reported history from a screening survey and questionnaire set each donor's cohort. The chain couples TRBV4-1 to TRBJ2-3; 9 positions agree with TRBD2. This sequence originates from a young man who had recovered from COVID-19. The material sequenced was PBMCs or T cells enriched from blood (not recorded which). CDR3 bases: TGCGCCAGCAGCCAGCTAGCGGGAAATACAGATACGCAGTATTTT. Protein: CASSQLAGNTDTQYF.